Below, 27 T cell receptor beta chains from the same sample are listed, as sequenced in a study of T cell responses to AZD1222 COVID-19 vaccine. Measured with immunoSEQ multiplex PCR; TCRdb has only the in-frame clones, and not every one. Counted here are around 100,000 clones, about 80% occurring once; the ten biggest clones make up approximately 10%. The sample consisted of peripheral blood, taken on day 0 of AZD1222 vaccination. These receptors all stem from an adult in good health.

This clone was detected only once. This chain links TRBV28 with TRBJ2-7; no firm D call. V was clipped by 5 bases and J by 0 bases, with 14 bases between them. CDR3 length: 15 amino acids. From germline, CDR1 is MDHEN and CDR2 SYDVKM. The chain's CDR3 is CASSVPSDTSYEQYF. The CDR3 region has the DNA TGTGCCAGCAGTGTCCCCTCCGACACCTCCTACGAGCAGTACTTC.

This clone was observed a handful of times. The junction and the germline gene differ at one end; a read error may be behind it. For the CDR3, the DNA is TGTGCTAGCAGCCCTACCACTACGGGACATCTTCGGAACACCGGGGAGCTGTTTTTT. Its translation is CASSPTTTGHLRNTGELFF. The chain carries TRBV7-7 and TRBJ2-2; D may be TRBD1 (6 bases). Germline CDR1 SSHAT, CDR2 FNYEAQ (reference sequence). CDR3 length: 19 residues.

The V gene is TRBV29-1, the J gene TRBJ1-2; tentatively, D is TRBD1 (5 bases). Germline V gene lookup returns CDR1 SQVTM and CDR2 ANQGSEA. Trimming took 3 bases from V and 4 from J, leaving 21 bases between them. The CDR3 spans 16 residues. CDR3 nucleotides: TGCAGCGTTGAGGAGTTGGGGGAGGGATGGGGCTATGGCTACACCTTC. This encodes CSVEELGEGWGYGYTF.

This chain uses TRBV28 with TRBJ2-7, with 8 bases lining up with TRBD1. There are 13 residues in the CDR3. The V and J ends lost 5 bases and 5 bases, in that order; junction bases with no gene match: 5. Germline lookup yields CDR1 MDHEN and CDR2 SYDVKM. The CDR3 DNA is TGTGCCAGCAGTGCGACAGGGGTCCACGAGCAGTACTTC. It translates to CASSATGVHEQYF.

The rearrangement joins TRBV4-1 to TRBJ2-5, with D tentatively TRBD2 (5 bases). V lost 6 bases, J lost 0 bases, and 11 bases lay in between. The germline V gene has CDR1 MGHRA and CDR2 YSYEKL. CDR3 length equals 14 residues. The CDR3 sequence: CASRGDHYQETQYF. Here the CDR3 DNA reads TGCGCCAGCAGGGGAGACCATTACCAAGAGACCCAGTACTTC.

This CDR3 is CASLPGAGDYGYTF. The CDR3 DNA sequence: TGTGCCAGCCTTCCGGGGGCGGGCGACTATGGCTACACCTTC. This chain joins TRBV19 and TRBJ1-2; D is perhaps TRBD1 (6 bases). Germline V CDR1 and CDR2: LNHDA, SQIVND (reference sequence). This CDR3 contains 14 residues. The V and J ends lost 9 bases and 3 bases respectively, with 17 bases between them.

This clone was observed a handful of times. CDR3 nucleotide sequence: TGCAGTGCTAGTCCGTTCCGGGACAGGTCAACTAATGAAAAACTGTTTTTT. Amino acid sequence: CSASPFRDRSTNEKLFF. The chain has TRBV20-1 and TRBJ1-4, with 8 bases matching TRBD1. CDR3 length: 17 amino acids. The V segment lost 3 bases and the J segment 0 bases; nucleotides outside the gene matches: 9. In germline, CDR1 is DFQATT, CDR2 SNEGSKA (reference sequence).

This chain uses TRBV27 with TRBJ1-5; tentative D call: TRBD1 (6 bases). V gave up 3 bases and J gave up 6 bases, with 12 bases separating them. CDR3 length equals 14 residues. Germline V gene data show CDR1 as MNHEY and CDR2 as SMNVEV (reference sequence). CDR3 DNA: TGTGCCAGCAGTTTTTCCGGGGGCATTCAGCCCCAGCATTTT. Translation: CASSFSGGIQPQHF.

The chain couples TRBV6-1 to TRBJ2-6; D is ambiguous. V lost 4 bases and J 0 bases, leaving 10 bases between the germline ends. In germline, CDR1 is MNHNS, CDR2 SASEGT. This CDR3 region has 16 residues. CDR3: CASSGMIYSGANVLTF. CDR3 sequence (DNA): TGTGCCAGCAGTGGGATGATATACTCTGGGGCCAACGTCCTGACTTTC.

The V and J genes are TRBV4-2 and TRBJ2-2; D uncertain. V gave up 1 base and J gave up 5 bases, with 2 bases separating them. Germline CDR1 is LGHNA and CDR2 is YNFKEQ. The CDR3 consists of 12 residues. The CDR3 spells CASSQVTGELFF. DNA of the CDR3: TGTGCCAGCAGCCAAGTTACCGGGGAGCTGTTTTTT.

The gene calls are TRBV18 and TRBJ1-2; TRBD1 is a possible D gene (6 bases). V was pared by 5 bases and J by 2 bases, with 15 bases between. CDR3 length: 15 residues. The germline CDR1 and CDR2 sequences are KGHSH and LQKENI. CDR3 region: CASSTRGAGNYGYTF. The CDR3 DNA follows: TGTGCCAGCTCAACGCGGGGGGCAGGGAACTATGGCTACACCTTC.

The genes are TRBV14 and TRBJ2-3; D gene uncertain. The ends were cut back, 1 base at V and 2 bases at J, with 19 bases in the middle. Looked up from germline, CDR1 is SGHDN and CDR2 is FVKESK. The CDR3 contains 18 residues. This CDR3 is CASSQVPSWEQNTDTQYF. The CDR3, as DNA: TGTGCCAGCAGCCAAGTCCCCTCGTGGGAACAGAACACAGATACGCAGTATTTT.

In nucleotides, the CDR3 is TGTGCCAGCAGCCCTTCTACAGGGTTCGCTAATGAGCAGTTCTTC. Translated, it gives CASSPSTGFANEQFF. The chain links TRBV5-6 to TRBJ2-1; a weak D match, TRBD1 (6 bases). The germline V and J ends were trimmed by 4 bases and 7 bases, with 18 bases remaining between them. Germline loops: CDR1 SGHDT, CDR2 YYEEEE. This CDR3 has 15 residues.

The V and J genes are TRBV5-1 and TRBJ1-2, with 7 bases lining up with TRBD1. The V gene's germline CDR1 is SGHRS and CDR2 YFSETQ. V shed 4 bases, J shed 7 bases, and the junction held 13 bases outside the gene matches. CDR3 length: 15 amino acids. CDR3 amino acids: CASSRGTGARGGYTF. CDR3 DNA: TGCGCCAGCAGCCGAGGTACAGGGGCCCGGGGTGGCTACACCTTC.

The rearrangement uses TRBV2 and TRBJ1-2; the D gene is possibly TRBD1 (5 bases). Trimming pared 3 bases from V and 5 bases from J, leaving 13 bases between. The CDR3 contains 14 residues. The germline V gene has CDR1 SNHLY and CDR2 FYNNEI. The CDR3: CASSDQGGRYGYTF. CDR3 in DNA: TGTGCCAGCAGTGACCAGGGAGGAAGGTATGGCTACACCTTC.

Concerning this clone: Distinct nucleotide sequences in the sample also encode this CDR3. This chain uses TRBV18 with TRBJ2-7, with D unclear. The germline gives CDR1 KGHSH, CDR2 LQKENI. V shed 6 bases and J shed 0 bases, with 6 bases lying between them. The CDR3 totals 12 residues. The CDR3 DNA is TGTGCCAGCTCCCCGAGCTCCTACGAGCAGTACTTC. Its protein is CASSPSSYEQYF.

The rearrangement joins TRBV5-1 to TRBJ2-2, with TRBD2 as a possible D gene (6 bases). The germline CDR1 and CDR2 sequences are SGHRS and YFSETQ. The CDR3 loop spans 14 amino acids. The V gene lost 4 bases and the J gene lost 1 base, with 8 bases spanning the gap. The CDR3 region has the DNA TGCGCCAGCAGCCCCGGGGGGAACACCGGGGAGCTGTTTTTT. This translates into CASSPGGNTGELFF. Variable domain in full (rest from reference TRBV5-1 and TRBJ2-2): KAGVTQTPRYLIKTRGQQVTLSCSPISGHRSVSWYQQTPGQGLQFLFEYFSETQRNKGNFPGRFSGRQFSNSRSEMNVSTLELGDSALYLCASSPGGNTGELFFGEGSRLTVL.

This clone has only a few counts. The gene calls are TRBV5-8 and TRBJ2-1; maybe TRBD2 (5 bases). The germline CDR1 and CDR2 sequences are SGHTS and YDEGEE. The ends were cut back, 3 bases at V and 0 bases at J, with 10 bases in the middle. The CDR3 spans 15 residues. Here the CDR3 DNA reads TGTGCCAGCAGCTCCCGAGGGAGCTCCTACAATGAGCAGTTCTTC. Amino acid sequence: CASSSRGSSYNEQFF.

The V and J genes are TRBV10-3 and TRBJ1-1, with D tentatively TRBD1 (6 bases). This CDR3 spans 12 amino acids. Looked up from germline, CDR1 is ENHRY and CDR2 is SYGVKD. V lost 11 bases to trimming and J lost 3 bases, with 13 bases between them. Here the CDR3 reads CASGGTDTEAFF. CDR3 nucleotides: TGTGCCTCGGGGGGCACCGACACTGAAGCTTTCTTT.

The V and J genes are TRBV3-1 (or the pseudogene TRBV3-2) and TRBJ2-7; D tentatively reads TRBD1 or TRBD2 (6 bases each). Germline V CDR1 and CDR2: LGHDT, YNNKEL (reference sequence). This CDR3 contains 13 residues. Trimming pared 2 bases from V and 6 bases from J, leaving 11 bases between. CDR3 sequence reads: CASSQRGEGEQYF. The CDR3 bases are TGTGCCAGCAGCCAAAGGGGGGAAGGCGAGCAGTACTTC.

The chain carries TRBV4-3 and TRBJ1-6; no clear D. The CDR3 consists of 15 residues. V lost 1 base and J lost 10, with 14 bases in between. Germline V CDR1 and CDR2: LGHNA, YSLEER. The CDR3 loop reads CASSQVGQSWSPLHF. The CDR3 DNA reads TGCGCCAGCAGCCAAGTAGGGCAGTCGTGGTCACCCCTCCACTTT.

The gene calls are TRBV18 and TRBJ2-1; TRBD2 matches at 13 bases. The CDR3 runs 17 residues. The V segment lost 3 bases and the J segment 5 bases; nucleotides outside the gene matches: 7. Germline V gives CDR1 KGHSH, CDR2 LQKENI. CDR3 DNA sequence: TGTGCCAGCTCACCCGGGACTAGCGGGATCAAAAACAATGAGCAGTTCTTC. Translating it yields CASSPGTSGIKNNEQFF.

V is TRBV6-5 and J is TRBJ2-1; 12 bases line up with TRBD2. Germline trimming cut 7 bases from V and 9 bases from J; bases unmatched to any gene: 10. This CDR3 region has 15 residues. Germline V gene sequence: CDR1 MNHEY, CDR2 SVGAGI. The CDR3 loop is CASTPVGLAGFEQFF. The CDR3 nucleotides are TGTGCCAGCACCCCCGTCGGACTAGCGGGGTTTGAGCAGTTCTTC.

This rearrangement joins TRBV7-2 to TRBJ1-3; perhaps TRBD1 as D (5 bases). In germline, CDR1 is SGHTA, CDR2 FQGNSA. V was shortened by 5 bases and J by 2 bases, with 19 bases between the two germline ends. The CDR3 has 17 residues. CDR3: CASSVSPGGGTGNTIYF. The CDR3 nucleotides are TGTGCCAGCAGCGTTTCTCCCGGGGGGGGGACTGGAAACACCATATATTTT.

This chain joins TRBV18 and TRBJ2-7; tentatively, D is TRBD1 or TRBD2 (5 bases each). This CDR3 contains 15 residues. Germline V lookup: CDR1 KGHSH, CDR2 LQKENI. V was trimmed by 1 base and J by 1 base, leaving 11 bases between them. The CDR3 is CASSPRGDGSYEQYF. The CDR3 DNA is TGTGCCAGCTCACCACGTGGGGACGGATCCTACGAGCAGTACTTC.

The chain joins TRBV10-3 to TRBJ1-2, with D perhaps matching TRBD1 (5 bases). Germline values: CDR1 ENHRY, CDR2 SYGVKD. The CDR3 length is 14 residues. The V and J ends lost 7 bases and 3 bases respectively, with 15 bases between them. CDR3 protein: CAITSQGSDYGYTF. CDR3 coding DNA: TGTGCCATCACTTCCCAGGGCAGCGACTATGGCTACACCTTC.

This chain uses TRBV2 with TRBJ1-6; maybe TRBD1 (5 bases). Germline lookup yields CDR1 SNHLY and CDR2 FYNNEI. The CDR3 is 14 amino acids. V gave up 2 bases and J gave up 10 bases, with 12 bases separating them. CDR3 DNA sequence: TGTGCCAGCAGTGAAAGTGGGGGATGGTCACCCCTCCACTTT. Translation: CASSESGGWSPLHF.